The TCR beta chain under discussion was sequenced for a study of shared clonotypes between healthy human individuals. Germline CDR1 and CDR2: MDHEN and SYDVKM. After removal of 6 bases from V and 0 bases from J, the junction contained 11 bases not matched to a gene. This CDR3 contains 17 residues. Sequencing was performed with immunoSEQ multiplex PCR; in TCRdb, only in-frame clones are kept and a portion is missing. The sample has 2,500,000 or so clones; 85% to 95% are singletons. The chain joins TRBV28 to TRBJ2-3, with 8 bases that match TRBD1. The source material was naive CD4+ T cells sorted from blood. Subset in this sample: CD45RA+ positively selected. This TCR came from a man between 18 and 29 years old in good health. This CDR3 reads CASRPQTGDVSTDTQYF. The CDR3, as DNA: TGTGCCAGCAGGCCACAGACAGGGGACGTTAGCACAGATACGCAGTATTTT. The whole variable domain, filled in from reference TRBV28 and TRBJ2-3, reads DVKVTQSSRYLVKRTGEKVFLECVQDMDHENMFWYRQDPGLGLRLIYFSYDVKMKEKGDIPEGYSVSREKKERFSLILESASTNQTSMYLCASRPQTGDVSTDTQYFGPGTRLTVL.